This T cell receptor (beta chain) was captured in a study of response to subunit inactivated influenza vaccine. TCRdb called the RT-PCR reads again in MiXCR, with one record for every CDR3 protein. The sample includes hundreds of thousands of distinct CDR3 sequences, approximately 12% of them seen just once. This clonotype was picked up a small number of times. Sequenced material: PBMCs from blood, taken on the day of vaccination. This receptor was taken from a man aged 50 or older who received an inactivated influenza vaccine.

The CDR3 region is CSVVDLDYEQYF. CDR3 bases: TGCAGCGTTGTGGACTTGGATTACGAGCAGTACTTC. The rearrangement uses TRBV29-1 and TRBJ2-7, with D maybe TRBD2 (5 bases). The CDR3 runs 12 residues. CDR1 is SQVTM and CDR2 is ANQGSEA in the germline V gene. V dropped 4 bases and J dropped 4 bases, with 11 bases sitting between them.